This T cell receptor beta chain was documented in a study of identifying expanded T cells in peripheral blood (dated by TCRdb to between 2018 and 2021). Regarding the research as a whole: Technical replicates were generated by sequencing separate aliquots of the same genomic DNA pool, and four replicates were compared pairwise. Overall study outcomes, separate from this receptor: The binomial model flagged around 1.2 differentially abundant clones between technical replicates, compared with about 16 over about 2 weeks and about 20 over roughly 4 weeks. Both the number of clones called differentially abundant and the false-positive rate were significantly reduced by the beta-binomial model across all healthy-donor time intervals. It was expected by the authors that biological variance in healthy repertoires might increase further over much longer intervals, such as months to years. Across all healthy donors, variance in clone template counts between roughly two-week samples was found to increase significantly with total template count.

No immune events, such as infections, were documented for the healthy donors during the collection period. To calibrate time-dependent variance in a beta-binomial model of T-cell clone differential abundance, blood repertoires from healthy donors were used as a training cohort. There were roughly 10 healthy donors in the training cohort, of whom 3 were female and 7 were male. On average the donors were around 39 years old, and their ages spanned roughly 25 to 70 years. Whole blood was collected from each healthy donor at three time points spaced roughly two weeks apart and obtained from a commercial supplier. For immunosequencing, genomic DNA was extracted from unsorted whole blood. V ends up 9 bases short and J 3 bases short, with an unmatched junction base count of 6. The germline V gene gives CDR1 as WSHSY and CDR2 as SAAADI. Its CDR3 holds 14 amino acids, cysteine through phenylalanine. The entry retains the CDR3 DNA only, 42 bases that are in frame from base 1.

TCRbeta CDR3 regions were profiled with the immunoSEQ Assay using bias-controlled multiplex PCR amplification of genomic DNA. The authors processed their data as follows. To quantify the absolute abundance of each unique TCRbeta CDR3 region, the sequences were collapsed and filtered. Two models were used to test differential abundance: a binomial model (Fisher-equivalent) and a beta-binomial model that adds time-dependent variance fitted from healthy donors. Clones with fewer than 5 combined templates were removed, and a clone was called differentially abundant if the clone's Benjamini-Hochberg FDR was below 0.01. The form v = (b*log(k)+a)^2 was used to model beta-binomial variance as a function of total template count across the two samples. TCRdb re-hosts the immuneACCESS table, in-frame sequences only. Its copies lack some clones; in the studies checked, an unresolved V gene accounts for under half of them, and the cause for the rest is not known. V, J and clone size derive from that table, while D and trimming were established from the DNA sequence. For this sample the table gives about 81,000 clones, of which roughly 84% were detected only once. Jointly, the top ten make up roughly 21% of the sample.

A note on this clone: The antigen it recognizes is unknown. No quality values exist for individual bases; no much larger clone is one base distant.

The sequenced material came from blood. This TCR was recovered from a person aged 18-70 years in good health. Rearrangement joined TRBV10-2 to TRBJ2-3; TRBD2 aligns with 10 central bases. The CDR3 reads as follows: CARGLANSTDTQYF. The DNA reads TGCGCCAGGGGACTAGCGAACAGTACAGATACGCAGTATTTT.